Below, 32 T cell receptor beta chains from the same sample are listed, as sequenced in a study of control samples from healthy donors and cancer patients. Sequenced by immunoSEQ multiplex PCR; TCRdb stores in-frame clones only, minus some. This repertoire shows approximately 97,000 clones, 70% to 90% found once; its top ten account for around 20%. Input material: blood. The receptors stem from a man aged 30-40 years in good health.

This clone appeared many times. The rearrangement uses TRBV28 and TRBJ1-4; D is undetermined. Trimming stripped 7 bases from V and 13 bases from J, with 19 bases between. This CDR3 comprises 13 residues. Germline-derived CDR1 and CDR2 are MDHEN and SYDVKM. The CDR3 DNA reads as TGTGCCAGCACTGCCTCTGACCCACCGGGACTGTTTTTT. Amino acid sequence: CASTASDPPGLFF.

This chain uses TRBV5-4 with TRBJ2-1, with a tentative D call TRBD2 (6 bases). V lost 0 bases and J 8 bases, leaving 6 bases between the germline ends. The CDR3 has 12 amino acids. Germline V gene lookup returns CDR1 SGHNT and CDR2 YYREEE (reference sequence). CDR3 DNA sequence: TGTGCCAGCAGCTTGGCTAGCGATGAGCAGTTCTTC. Translating it yields CASSLASDEQFF.

The chain couples TRBV12-3 or TRBV12-4 to TRBJ1-1, with D unresolved. The CDR3 extends over 11 amino acids. Trimming shortened V by 1 base and J by 7 bases, and 4 bases separated the two germline ends. The CDR3 region has the DNA TGTGCCAGCAGTTTAGGGCTTGAAGCTTTCTTT. This sequence encodes CASSLGLEAFF.

The chain employs TRBV29-1 and TRBJ2-7, with D hard to call. CDR1 is SQVTM and CDR2 is ANQGSEA in the germline V gene. Between the trimmed V and J ends, which lost 1 base and 2 bases, there was a span of 9 bases. The CDR3 runs 13 residues. In nucleotides, the CDR3 is TGCAGCGTTGAAGCTGAGGTCCCCTACGAGCAGTACTTC. Translation: CSVEAEVPYEQYF.

This chain joins TRBV2 and TRBJ1-5; D may be TRBD1 (6 bases). V was cut by 4 bases and J by 2 bases, with 9 bases left in between. The germline V gene encodes CDR1 SNHLY and CDR2 FYNNEI. There are 14 residues in the CDR3. DNA for the CDR3: TGTGCCAGCAGTGTACAGGGAGGCAATCAGCCCCAGCATTTT. Residues: CASSVQGGNQPQHF.

The chain carries TRBV7-9 and TRBJ1-6, with D tentatively TRBD1 (5 bases). Germline CDR1 reads SEHNR; CDR2 reads FQNEAQ (reference sequence). The CDR3 contains 14 residues. Trimming pared 3 bases from V and 10 bases from J, leaving 13 bases between. The CDR3 DNA sequence: TGTGCCAGCAGCTTGGAGGGGCGTTTATCACCCCTCCACTTT. Its protein product is CASSLEGRLSPLHF.

V and J are TRBV7-9 and TRBJ2-7; D is perhaps TRBD2 (6 bases). Germline values: CDR1 SEHNR, CDR2 FQNEAQ (reference sequence). CDR3 length: 15 residues. V shed 1 base and J shed 7 bases, with 17 bases lying between them. CDR3 loop: CASSLGVTGVGEQYF. CDR3 nucleotides: TGTGCCAGCAGCTTAGGGGTAACGGGGGTCGGAGAGCAGTACTTC.

The V and J genes are TRBV5-4 and TRBJ2-3; weak D call: TRBD2 (5 bases). Germline V gene sequence: CDR1 SGHNT, CDR2 YYREEE (reference sequence). V lost 5 bases to trimming and J lost 4 bases, with 17 bases between them. CDR3 length equals 15 residues. The CDR3 protein is CASRVAGNTPDTQYF. CDR3 sequence (DNA): TGTGCCAGCAGAGTTGCCGGGAATACTCCAGATACGCAGTATTTT. Variable domain in full (rest from reference TRBV5-4 and TRBJ2-3): ETGVTQSPTHLIKTRGQQVTLRCSSQSGHNTVSWYQQALGQGPQFIFQYYREEENGRGNFPPRFSGLQFPNYSSELNVNALELDDSALYLCASRVAGNTPDTQYFGPGTRLTVL.

This rearrangement joins TRBV7-3 to TRBJ2-1, with D unresolved. There are 14 residues in the CDR3. V was shortened by 5 bases and J by 4 bases, with 12 bases between the two germline ends. Germline V gives CDR1 SGHTA, CDR2 FQGTGA. CDR3: CASSPLGHYNEQFF. CDR3 in DNA: TGTGCCAGCAGCCCGCTGGGCCATTACAATGAGCAGTTCTTC.

The V call is TRBV10-3, the J call TRBJ2-5; 7 positions match TRBD1. Trimming took 0 bases from V and 5 from J; bases not matched to a gene: 9. Germline CDR1 and CDR2: ENHRY and SYGVKD. CDR3 length: 16 residues. Here the CDR3 reads CAISESNRGRRETQYF. For the CDR3, the DNA is TGTGCCATCAGTGAGTCGAATAGGGGGCGGCGGGAGACCCAGTACTTC.

The V call is TRBV7-3, the J call TRBJ2-3, with D unresolved. From germline, CDR1 is SGHTA and CDR2 FQGTGA. V was pared by 5 bases and J by 2 bases, with 14 bases between. The CDR3 length is 15 residues. The CDR3 here is CASSPLLRVTDTQYF. CDR3 sequence (DNA): TGTGCCAGCAGCCCCCTCCTACGGGTCACAGATACGCAGTATTTT.

The J gene is TRBJ1-1, the V gene TRBV3-1 (or the pseudogene TRBV3-2); TRBD1 might be the D (6 bases). The V gene lost 4 bases and the J gene lost 0 bases, with 18 bases spanning the gap. Germline assignment: CDR1 LGHDT and CDR2 YNNKEL (reference sequence). The CDR3 is 17 residues long. CDR3 region: CASSPSDRRLMNTEAFF. The CDR3 bases are TGTGCCAGCAGCCCCTCCGACAGGCGCCTTATGAACACTGAAGCTTTCTTT.

This clone was found once. The V and J genes are TRBV29-1 and TRBJ2-3, with D perhaps TRBD2 (6 bases). The CDR3 is 13 amino acids. Germline V lookup: CDR1 SQVTM, CDR2 ANQGSEA. V lost 3 bases and J 1 base, leaving 8 bases between the germline ends. Written as DNA, the CDR3 is TGCAGCGTTGAGTCTAGCGGCACAGATACGCAGTATTTT. It yields the protein CSVESSGTDTQYF.

The CDR3 is CASSEPGTEAFF. CDR3 sequence (DNA): TGTGCCAGCAGTGAGCCAGGCACTGAAGCTTTCTTT. V and J are TRBV6-1 and TRBJ1-1; no clear D gene. V lost 3 bases, J lost 4 bases, and 6 bases lay in between. Germline V lookup: CDR1 MNHNS, CDR2 SASEGT. This CDR3 comprises 12 residues.

CDR3 coding DNA: TGCGCCAGCAGCCCACTTTTGGGGGTCAACACTGAAGCTTTCTTT. It specifies CASSPLLGVNTEAFF. V and J are TRBV5-1 and TRBJ1-1; perhaps TRBD1 as D (5 bases). In germline, CDR1 is SGHRS, CDR2 YFSETQ. V lost 4 bases, J lost 2 bases, and 15 bases lay in between. The CDR3 extends over 15 amino acids.

This chain joins TRBV2 and TRBJ1-3; TRBD1 matches at 7 bases. Trimming removed 3 bases from V and 3 bases from J; junction bases left unmatched: 5. CDR1 and CDR2 (germline): SNHLY, FYNNEI. CDR3 size: 15 residues. The CDR3 region has the DNA TGTGCCAGCAGTGATCGAGGGGGCGGTGGAAACACCATATATTTT. It is translated as CASSDRGGGGNTIYF.

The V and J genes are TRBV5-6 and TRBJ2-5; TRBD1 matches at 9 bases. Germline V gene data show CDR1 as SGHDT and CDR2 as YYEEEE. CDR3 length: 15 residues. With V trimmed by 4 bases and J by 5 bases, 9 bases remained unmatched. DNA of the CDR3: TGTGCCAGCAGCCAATGGGACAGGGTAGGGGAGACCCAGTACTTC. Translating gives CASSQWDRVGETQYF.

The chain recombines TRBV6-5 with TRBJ2-3, with D perhaps TRBD2 (6 bases). Germline values: CDR1 MNHEY, CDR2 SVGAGI. The CDR3 contains 13 residues. Trimming cost V 7 bases and J 5 bases, with 13 bases left between them. The CDR3 sequence: CASNSGEIDTQYF. As DNA, the CDR3 is TGTGCCAGCAATTCGGGGGAGATAGATACGCAGTATTTT.

The chain recombines TRBV6-5 with TRBJ1-3, with D perhaps TRBD1 (6 bases). Between the trimmed V and J ends, which lost 4 bases and 8 bases, there was a span of 21 bases. Germline CDR1 MNHEY, CDR2 SVGAGI. This CDR3 has 16 residues. The CDR3 sequence: CASSSTDWQGKDTIYF. The DNA for the CDR3 is TGTGCCAGCAGTTCCACCGACTGGCAGGGGAAAGACACCATATATTTT.

As DNA, the CDR3 is TGTGCCAGCATGCTCGGGGTAGGGGGCTACACCTTC. Its translation is CASMLGVGGYTF. The chain has TRBV28 and TRBJ1-2, with D unclear. CDR3 length equals 12 residues. In germline, CDR1 is MDHEN, CDR2 SYDVKM. Trimming stripped 7 bases from V and 8 bases from J, with 14 bases between.

The chain joins TRBV7-9 to TRBJ2-7; D possibly corresponds to TRBD2 (7 bases). Germline V gives CDR1 SEHNR, CDR2 FQNEAQ (reference sequence). The CDR3 has 16 amino acids. V gave up 5 bases and J gave up 5 bases, with 22 bases separating them. Written as DNA, the CDR3 is TGTGCCAGCAGCCCGCGGGGGAACAGGGTAATAAACGAGCAGTACTTC. It codes for CASSPRGNRVINEQYF.

Concerning this clone itself: Other nucleotide sequences in the sample specify the same CDR3. The chain couples TRBV7-3 to TRBJ1-1; 7 bases agree with TRBD1. The CDR3 has 14 amino acids. Germline V gene data show CDR1 as SGHTA and CDR2 as FQGTGA. The V gene end was trimmed by 5 bases and the J gene end by 0 bases; junction bases not matched to a gene: 3. The CDR3 DNA sequence: TGTGCCAGCAGCCCTGGGACAGTGAACACTGAAGCTTTCTTT. Protein product: CASSPGTVNTEAFF.

The genes are TRBV15 and TRBJ2-6; no clear D. Trimming left V 0 bases short and J 1 base short, with 10 bases between. Germline lookup yields CDR1 LNHNV and CDR2 YYDKDF (reference sequence). The CDR3 has 17 amino acids. The CDR3 loop reads CATSRDGRISGANVLTF. The DNA for the CDR3 is TGTGCCACCAGCAGAGATGGACGGATATCTGGGGCCAACGTCCTGACTTTC.

V and J are TRBV27 and TRBJ2-3, with 11 bases that match TRBD2. CDR1 and CDR2 from the germline V gene are MNHEY and SMNVEV (reference sequence). With 2 bases clipped from V and 11 bases from J, the junction kept 9 bases outside the gene matches. The CDR3 spans 15 residues. Written as DNA, the CDR3 is TGTGCCAGCAGTTTAACTAGCGGGGGTACTAAGAAGCAGTATTTT. Its translation is CASSLTSGGTKKQYF.

V gene TRBV2 combines with J gene TRBJ2-1; 9 bases fit TRBD2. The germline V gene encodes CDR1 SNHLY and CDR2 FYNNEI. V was clipped by 7 bases and J by 0 bases; unmatched bases: 10. The CDR3 runs 17 residues. CDR3 bases: TGTGCCAGCAAGCAACGACTAGCGGCTAGCTCCTACAATGAGCAGTTCTTC. This gives the protein CASKQRLAASSYNEQFF.

This clone has only a few counts. The V gene is TRBV19, the J gene TRBJ1-2; D gene ambiguous. Germline V CDR1 and CDR2: LNHDA, SQIVND (reference sequence). The V end lost 6 bases, the J end lost 2 bases, and 10 bases lay between the germline ends. The CDR3 totals 13 residues. The DNA for the CDR3 is TGTGCCAGTAGGCTTAATCTAAACTATGGCTACACCTTC. Its translation is CASRLNLNYGYTF. Filled out from reference TRBV19 and TRBJ1-2, the complete variable domain reads DGGITQSPKYLFRKEGQNVTLSCEQNLNHDAMYWYRQDPGQGLRLIYYSQIVNDFQKGDIAEGYSVSREKKESFPLTVTSAQKNPTAFYLCASRLNLNYGYTFGSGTRLTVV.

The CDR3: CASSVIPSSYEQYF. CDR3 nucleotide sequence: TGTGCCAGCAGCGTAATCCCTAGCTCCTACGAGCAGTACTTC. The chain uses TRBV9 and TRBJ2-7, with no clear D. V shed 1 base and J shed 0 bases, with 8 bases lying between them. Germline V gene lookup returns CDR1 SGDLS and CDR2 YYNGEE. The CDR3 is 14 residues long.

This clone was seen once. The chain couples TRBV18 to TRBJ2-6; 7 positions agree with TRBD1. This CDR3 region has 16 residues. Germline CDR1 reads KGHSH; CDR2 reads LQKENI. V gave up 3 bases and J gave up 2 bases; unmatched junction bases: 4. CDR3 sequence: CASSPTGSPGANVLTF. CDR3 bases: TGTGCCAGCTCACCGACAGGGTCCCCTGGGGCCAACGTCCTGACTTTC.

The chain has TRBV2 and TRBJ1-1; 8 bases fit TRBD1. Looked up from germline, CDR1 is SNHLY and CDR2 is FYNNEI. J gave up 6 bases and V 1 base, and 7 bases lay outside the gene matches. The CDR3 contains 15 residues. The CDR3 is CASSEVSGGAPEAFF. CDR3 nucleotides: TGTGCCAGCAGTGAAGTGTCAGGGGGCGCCCCTGAAGCTTTCTTT.

This clone showed up just a few times. V is TRBV20-1 and J is TRBJ2-7, with 10 bases aligning to TRBD2. Germline V CDR1 and CDR2: DFQATT, SNEGSKA (reference sequence). This CDR3 is 16 amino acids long. Trimming cost V 3 bases and J 0 bases; bases outside gene matches: 8. The chain's CDR3 is CSASDSGGFSSYEQYF. The CDR3 nucleotides are TGCAGTGCTAGTGATAGCGGGGGGTTCTCCTCCTACGAGCAGTACTTC.

The chain carries TRBV18 and TRBJ1-1; D is uncertain. The CDR3 sequence is 14 residues long. The V and J ends lost 0 bases and 7 bases respectively, with 12 bases between them. Germline V gene data show CDR1 as KGHSH and CDR2 as LQKENI. This CDR3 reads CASSPPKRSGEAFF. In DNA, the CDR3 is TGTGCCAGCTCACCACCAAAGAGAAGCGGTGAAGCTTTCTTT.

V gene TRBV29-1 combines with J gene TRBJ1-1, with 9 bases fitting TRBD1. The CDR3 extends over 13 amino acids. V lost 0 bases to trimming and J lost 10 bases; unmatched junction nucleotides: 6. The germline V gene encodes CDR1 SQVTM and CDR2 ANQGSEA. The CDR3 sequence is CSVEDVDRGLAFF. DNA for the CDR3: TGCAGCGTTGAAGATGTGGACAGGGGTCTAGCTTTCTTT.